This passage covers 17 T cell receptor beta chains from one sample sequenced in a study of CD8 T cells in ankylosing spondylitis. TCRdb fed the 5' RACE reads into MiXCR, producing one record per CDR3 protein. The sample consists of about 27,000 distinct CDR3 sequences, roughly 7.9% of them appearing once. The source material was blood. These receptors were collected from a male donor with ankylosing spondylitis or in good health (not recorded which).

The sample holds many counts of this clonotype. This rearrangement joins TRBV20-1 to TRBJ2-1; 8 bases are a match to TRBD1. This CDR3 spans 17 amino acids. The V gene's germline CDR1 is DFQATT and CDR2 SNEGSKA (reference sequence). J gave up 3 bases and V 3 bases, and 13 bases lay outside the gene matches. The chain's CDR3 is CSARPEGQAFFYNEQFF. In DNA, the CDR3 is TGCAGTGCTAGGCCAGAGGGACAGGCCTTCTTCTACAATGAGCAGTTCTTC.

This clonotype was recorded at least ten times. The chain combines TRBV6-5 with TRBJ1-3; 9 bases are a match to TRBD1. There are 16 residues in the CDR3. Germline V gene lookup returns CDR1 MNHEY and CDR2 SVGAGI. The V segment lost 5 bases and the J segment 0 bases; nucleotides outside the gene matches: 5. CDR3: CASSAQGASSGNTIYF. CDR3 in DNA: TGTGCCAGCAGTGCACAGGGGGCGAGCTCTGGAAACACCATATATTTT.

This clonotype has ten or more counts. The V and J genes are TRBV7-2 and TRBJ2-7; D is undetermined. The V end lost 1 base, the J end lost 1 base, and 5 bases lay between the germline ends. There are 13 residues in the CDR3. The V gene's germline CDR1 is SGHTA and CDR2 FQGNSA. CDR3 sequence: CASSLGLSYEQYF. CDR3 coding DNA: TGTGCCAGCAGCTTAGGGTTATCCTACGAGCAGTACTTC.

This clonotype has just a few counts. The V gene is TRBV5-1, the J gene TRBJ2-1; 13 positions agree with TRBD2. Per the germline V gene, CDR1 is SGHRS and CDR2 is YFSETQ. The V and J ends lost 6 bases and 8 bases, in that order; junction bases with no gene match: 5. CDR3 length: 14 amino acids. The CDR3 is CASTLTSGGYEQFF. CDR3 bases: TGCGCCAGCACCCTGACTAGCGGGGGGTATGAGCAGTTCTTC. The full variable domain, rest sourced from reference TRBV5-1 and TRBJ2-1, is KAGVTQTPRYLIKTRGQQVTLSCSPISGHRSVSWYQQTPGQGLQFLFEYFSETQRNKGNFPGRFSGRQFSNSRSEMNVSTLELGDSALYLCASTLTSGGYEQFFGPGTRLTVL.

This clonotype was found many times. This chain uses TRBV11-1 with TRBJ1-1, with no clear D. CDR3 size: 11 residues. The germline CDR1 and CDR2 sequences are SGHAT and FQDESV (reference sequence). V was shortened by 1 base and J by 11 bases, with 8 bases between the two germline ends. CDR3 region: CASSLGVIAFF. The CDR3 DNA sequence: TGTGCCAGCAGCTTAGGAGTTATCGCTTTCTTT.

The rearrangement links TRBV20-1 to TRBJ2-5; D ambiguous. V lost 3 bases to trimming and J lost 3 bases, with 8 bases between them. The CDR3 runs 12 residues. The V gene's germline CDR1 is DFQATT and CDR2 SNEGSKA (reference sequence). DNA of the CDR3: TGCAGTGCTAGGGAAGCTGAAGAGACCCAGTACTTC. It yields the protein CSAREAEETQYF.

This clonotype was seen only a few times. The chain combines TRBV5-6 with TRBJ1-1, with D possibly being TRBD1 (6 bases). This CDR3 contains 13 residues. Per the germline V gene, CDR1 is SGHDT and CDR2 is YYEEEE. Trimming pared 2 bases from V and 6 bases from J, leaving 11 bases between. In nucleotides, the CDR3 is TGTGCCAGCAGCTTAGGGGGGGAGGCTGAAGCTTTCTTT. It is translated as CASSLGGEAEAFF.

This clonotype appeared many times. The chain combines TRBV5-1 with TRBJ2-5; maybe TRBD2 (5 bases). Looked up from germline, CDR1 is SGHRS and CDR2 is YFSETQ. CDR3 length: 13 residues. Trimming took off 4 bases at V and 4 bases at J, with 11 bases between the two ends. Written as DNA, the CDR3 is TGCGCCAGCAGCCCACTAGGGATAGAGACCCAGTACTTC. This translates into CASSPLGIETQYF.

In its sample, this clonotype was seen a few times. This sequence joins TRBV18 and TRBJ2-6, with 9 bases identical to TRBD1. Germline lookup yields CDR1 KGHSH and CDR2 LQKENI. V shed 3 bases, J shed 1 base, and the junction held 1 base outside the gene matches. This CDR3 region has 16 residues. The CDR3 bases are TGTGCCAGCTCACCCGGGACAGGGTCTGGGGCCAACGTCCTGACTTTC. This translates into CASSPGTGSGANVLTF.

CDR3 sequence reads: CSARRVPYEQYF. CDR3 bases: TGCAGTGCCCGTAGGGTACCCTACGAGCAGTACTTC. The V gene is TRBV20-1, the J gene TRBJ2-7; unclear D gene. Germline values: CDR1 DFQATT, CDR2 SNEGSKA (reference sequence). The CDR3 length is 12 residues. Trimming took off 6 bases at V and 2 bases at J, with 11 bases between the two ends.

The V gene is TRBV6-2 or TRBV6-3, the J gene TRBJ2-2; the match to TRBD2 covers 9 bases. With 0 bases clipped from V and 3 bases from J, the junction kept 5 bases outside the gene matches. This CDR3 has 17 amino acids. Germline-derived CDR1 and CDR2 are MNHEY and SVGEGT. The CDR3 nucleotides read TGTGCCAGCAGTTACTCTAGCGGGAGATCCGACACCGGGGAGCTGTTTTTT. This translates into CASSYSSGRSDTGELFF.

This chain connects TRBV7-2 to TRBJ2-2; D uncertain. This CDR3 region has 16 residues. CDR1 and CDR2 from the germline V gene are SGHTA and FQGNSA. Trimming pared 4 bases from V and 0 bases from J, leaving 12 bases between. CDR3 region: CASSSSWQTNTGELFF. The DNA for the CDR3 is TGTGCCAGCAGCTCCTCCTGGCAGACGAACACCGGGGAGCTGTTTTTT.

In its sample, this clonotype was seen a few times. The chain uses TRBV4-3 and TRBJ2-3; TRBD2 agrees at 7 bases. The germline V gene has CDR1 LGHNA and CDR2 YSLEER. The CDR3 has 18 residues. Unmatched junction bases numbered 13, after V lost 0 bases and J lost 4 bases. The CDR3 here is CASSQDYGGGRGPDTQYF. The CDR3 coding sequence is TGCGCCAGCAGCCAAGATTATGGTGGCGGGAGAGGCCCAGATACGCAGTATTTT.

This clonotype was observed a handful of times. The V gene is TRBV4-3, the J gene TRBJ2-5; D is ambiguous. V was clipped by 1 base and J by 7 bases, with 10 bases between them. This CDR3 has 13 amino acids. CDR1 and CDR2 from the germline V gene are LGHNA and YSLEER. DNA for the CDR3: TGCGCCAGCAGCCAAGGGGCCCCGGGGACCCAGTACTTC. This sequence encodes CASSQGAPGTQYF.

Only a few counts were recorded for this clonotype. CDR3 nucleotide sequence: TGCGCCAGCAGCCAAAGGACAACCTACGAGCAGTACTTC. Its protein product is CASSQRTTYEQYF. This chain joins TRBV4-1 and TRBJ2-7; D possibly corresponds to TRBD1 (5 bases). Per germline, CDR1 MGHRA and CDR2 YSYEKL. This CDR3 comprises 13 residues. V lost 2 bases to trimming and J lost 2 bases, with 7 bases between them.

This clonotype appeared a few times. The chain recombines TRBV29-1 with TRBJ1-1; 8 nucleotides line up with TRBD1. The CDR3 covers 12 residues. Germline loops: CDR1 SQVTM, CDR2 ANQGSEA. After removal of 3 bases from V and 4 bases from J, the junction contained 1 base not matched to a gene. CDR3 coding DNA: TGCAGCGTTGAGGGGACAGGCACTGAAGCTTTCTTT. It is translated as CSVEGTGTEAFF.

J is TRBJ2-5 and V is TRBV28, with unresolved D. CDR3 length equals 15 residues. The V end was cut by 5 bases, the J end by 0 bases, with 13 bases between. Germline lookup yields CDR1 MDHEN and CDR2 SYDVKM. The CDR3 loop is CASSALQWYQETQYF. Written as DNA, the CDR3 is TGTGCCAGCAGTGCTCTACAGTGGTACCAAGAGACCCAGTACTTC. The full variable domain, its missing parts supplied by reference TRBV28 and TRBJ2-5, is DVKVTQSSRYLVKRTGEKVFLECVQDMDHENMFWYRQDPGLGLRLIYFSYDVKMKEKGDIPEGYSVSREKKERFSLILESASTNQTSMYLCASSALQWYQETQYFGPGTRLLVL.